Listed below are T cell receptor beta chains from one sample, sequenced in a study of CD8 T cell repertoires and HIV-1 epitope variants. For these TCRs, the target antigens are not known. TCRdb keeps only in-frame clones here, not all; method: immunoSEQ multiplex PCR. Here the sample spans thousands of clones, under 75% being singletons. Sequenced: cultured CD8+ T cells derived from PBMCs. Source of these receptors: a male donor with HIV. Each CDR3 is given without its conserved first and last residue. D genes are given only for firm matches. A clone size is listed for some rows: how often the clone was seen (once, few, many), or a class if it is expanded.

clone size: -; D gene: -; J gene: TRBJ2-7; V gene: TRBV5-4; CDR3 protein: ASSQKKGESYEQY
clone size: few; D gene: TRBD1; J gene: TRBJ2-3; V gene: TRBV4-3; CDR3 protein: ASSQEIPGTGNPDTQY
clone size: few; D gene: -; J gene: TRBJ2-1; V gene: TRBV7-8; CDR3 protein: ASSLVIGRSSYNEQF
clone size: -; D gene: TRBD1; J gene: TRBJ1-5; V gene: TRBV27; CDR3 protein: ASSLDRWNQPQH
clone size: -; D gene: TRBD2; J gene: TRBJ2-3; V gene: TRBV5-6; CDR3 protein: ASGWEGLTREGTDTQY
clone size: -; D gene: TRBD2; J gene: TRBJ2-5; V gene: TRBV28; CDR3 protein: ASSFFSRGGLERTQY
clone size: -; D gene: TRBD1; J gene: TRBJ2-7; V gene: TRBV7-2; CDR3 protein: ASSRTGDFTYEQY
clone size: -; D gene: -; J gene: TRBJ2-7; V gene: TRBV10-2; CDR3 protein: ASRGGWGKGTYEQY
clone size: -; D gene: -; J gene: TRBJ2-1; V gene: TRBV27; CDR3 protein: ASSFISSYNEQF
clone size: few; D gene: TRBD1; J gene: TRBJ1-5; V gene: TRBV19; CDR3 protein: ASSIGTGVRQPQH
clone size: few; D gene: -; J gene: TRBJ1-1; V gene: TRBV27; CDR3 protein: ASSPGGTEAF
clone size: -; D gene: TRBD1; J gene: TRBJ1-2; V gene: TRBV27; CDR3 protein: ASSLARTGRGYT
clone size: once; D gene: -; J gene: TRBJ1-2; V gene: TRBV25-1; CDR3 protein: ASSDSTYGYT
clone size: -; D gene: -; J gene: TRBJ2-7; V gene: TRBV27; CDR3 protein: ASSLAGGYEQY
clone size: -; D gene: TRBD2; J gene: TRBJ2-1; V gene: TRBV28; CDR3 protein: ASSILAGSEQF
clone size: -; D gene: -; J gene: TRBJ2-7; V gene: TRBV30; CDR3 protein: AWRRVSSYEQY
clone size: medium-sized; D gene: TRBD2; J gene: TRBJ2-1; V gene: TRBV2; CDR3 protein: ASSNSGMNDEQF
clone size: -; D gene: TRBD1; J gene: TRBJ2-5; V gene: TRBV13; CDR3 protein: ASSPGQGTTQY
clone size: -; D gene: TRBD2; J gene: TRBJ2-7; V gene: TRBV19; CDR3 protein: ASSIDLTSGVYEQY
clone size: few; D gene: -; J gene: TRBJ2-3; V gene: TRBV11-3; CDR3 protein: ASSFRADTQY
clone size: -; D gene: -; J gene: TRBJ1-1; V gene: TRBV10-3; CDR3 protein: AISDLDRENTEAF
clone size: -; D gene: -; J gene: TRBJ2-2; V gene: TRBV28; CDR3 protein: ASSLEGGAGELF
clone size: once; D gene: -; J gene: TRBJ2-7; V gene: TRBV28; CDR3 protein: ASSRQVTGQY
clone size: -; D gene: -; J gene: TRBJ2-1; V gene: TRBV19; CDR3 protein: ASSTDLTENNEQF
clone size: -; D gene: -; J gene: TRBJ2-7; V gene: TRBV6-5; CDR3 protein: ASMGAGNEQY
clone size: few; D gene: TRBD1; J gene: TRBJ2-2; V gene: TRBV5-4; CDR3 protein: ASSSDRGGTGELF
clone size: -; D gene: -; J gene: TRBJ2-3; V gene: TRBV28; CDR3 protein: ASSFLSTGGSDTQY
clone size: -; D gene: -; J gene: TRBJ2-7; V gene: TRBV7-6; CDR3 protein: ASSPGADSYEQY
clone size: -; D gene: -; J gene: TRBJ1-5; V gene: TRBV10-3; CDR3 protein: AISDRGGNQPQH
clone size: few; D gene: -; J gene: TRBJ2-1; V gene: TRBV7-2; CDR3 protein: ASSSFDEQF
clone size: -; D gene: TRBD2; J gene: TRBJ2-1; V gene: TRBV28; CDR3 protein: ASSLAAGGLDEQF
clone size: -; D gene: -; J gene: TRBJ1-6; V gene: TRBV28; CDR3 protein: ASSLAAETYNSPLH
clone size: -; D gene: -; J gene: TRBJ1-5; V gene: TRBV9; CDR3 protein: ASSARGSLNQPQH
clone size: -; D gene: -; J gene: TRBJ1-2; V gene: TRBV19; CDR3 protein: ASSIPGGIYGYT
clone size: -; D gene: -; J gene: TRBJ1-5; V gene: TRBV7-9; CDR3 protein: ASSLDGGRDQPQH
clone size: -; D gene: TRBD1; J gene: TRBJ2-5; V gene: TRBV7-8; CDR3 protein: ASSWGTEETQY
clone size: -; D gene: -; J gene: TRBJ2-3; V gene: TRBV6-5; CDR3 protein: ASARGSSTDTQY
clone size: -; D gene: -; J gene: TRBJ2-7; V gene: TRBV7-8; CDR3 protein: ASSLADDRNYEQY
clone size: -; D gene: TRBD1; J gene: TRBJ2-7; V gene: TRBV7-9; CDR3 protein: ASSFGQGDYEQY
clone size: -; D gene: TRBD2; J gene: TRBJ2-1; V gene: TRBV7-3; CDR3 protein: ASSLISGGANEQF